Following are 22 T cell receptor beta chains from one sample sequenced in a study of CD8 T cells in Susac syndrome. Reverse transcription of roughly 0.5 to 1 ug RNA was carried out with random hexamers. TCRdb reprocessed the immunoSEQ multiplex PCR reads via MiXCR and lists one record per CDR3 protein. The table records roughly 220,000 distinct CDR3 sequences, about 95% of them present only once. The sample was CD4+ T cells from PBMCs. The source is a human donor with Susac syndrome.

The chain recombines TRBV7-6 with TRBJ1-5; 9 nucleotides line up with TRBD1. The V gene end was trimmed by 0 bases and the J gene end by 1 base; junction bases not matched to a gene: 7. This CDR3 is 18 amino acids long. Germline CDR1 is SGHVS and CDR2 is FNYEAQ. The CDR3 DNA sequence: TGTGCCAGCAGCTTAGCGCCGGGACAGGGAACGAGCAATCAGCCCCAGCATTTT. Its protein product is CASSLAPGQGTSNQPQHF.

The chain's CDR3 is CASSYSNRLAGAYEQYF. DNA for the CDR3: TGTGCCAGCAGTTACTCGAATCGACTAGCGGGGGCCTACGAGCAGTACTTC. The rearrangement uses TRBV6-5 and TRBJ2-7; TRBD2 matches at 12 bases. With V trimmed by 0 bases and J by 2 bases, 5 bases remained unmatched. The CDR3 has 17 residues. Germline V gives CDR1 MNHEY, CDR2 SVGAGI.

The rearrangement links TRBV20-1 to TRBJ1-1, with 7 bases that match TRBD1. With 1 base clipped from V and 1 base from J, the junction kept 6 bases outside the gene matches. This CDR3 has 15 amino acids. Germline CDR1 is DFQATT and CDR2 is SNEGSKA (reference sequence). The CDR3 is CSARGGDRANTEAFF. The CDR3 DNA reads TGCAGTGCTAGAGGGGGTGACAGGGCGAACACTGAAGCTTTCTTT.

V usage is TRBV6-2 or TRBV6-3 and J usage is TRBJ2-3, with D unclear. CDR1 MNHEY and CDR2 SVGEGT come from the germline V gene. This CDR3 has 12 residues. The V gene lost 8 bases and the J gene lost 0 bases, with 6 bases spanning the gap. In DNA, the CDR3 is TGTGCCAGCGGTAGTAGCACAGATACGCAGTATTTT. It translates to CASGSSTDTQYF.

Here the CDR3 DNA reads TGCAGTGCCCCTCGGGCTGGGTGGGTCACGGGTCAGCCCCAGCATTTT. Encoded protein: CSAPRAGWVTGQPQHF. J is TRBJ1-5 and V is TRBV20-1; no reliable D call. Germline lookup yields CDR1 DFQATT and CDR2 SNEGSKA (reference sequence). The CDR3 runs to 16 residues. V lost 6 bases to trimming and J lost 6 bases, with 24 bases between them.

The CDR3 DNA reads TGTGCCAGCAGGTTCGACAGGGGGCCAGGGGCCAACGTCCTGACTTTC. It encodes CASRFDRGPGANVLTF. This chain connects TRBV28 to TRBJ2-6; 10 bases are shared with TRBD1. Germline V gene lookup returns CDR1 MDHEN and CDR2 SYDVKM. The CDR3 contains 16 residues. After removal of 6 bases from V and 4 bases from J, the junction contained 6 bases not matched to a gene.

This clonotype has a single count. The chain joins TRBV29-1 to TRBJ1-2; D is perhaps TRBD1 (5 bases). CDR1 SQVTM and CDR2 ANQGSEA come from the germline V gene. This CDR3 region has 16 residues. V was shortened by 3 bases and J by 7 bases, with 24 bases between the two germline ends. The CDR3 DNA sequence: TGCAGCGTTGAGGGTGGAGGAGGGGAGAGTTTTGGTGGCTACACCTTC. It is translated as CSVEGGGGESFGGYTF.

J is TRBJ2-5 and V is TRBV24-1; D is possibly TRBD1 (5 bases). V lost 1 base and J 5 bases, leaving 13 bases between the germline ends. The CDR3 covers 15 residues. Germline CDR1 is KGHDR and CDR2 is SFDVKD. In DNA, the CDR3 is TGTGCCACCAGTGATTTTCTCACAGGTGGGGAGACCCAGTACTTC. It translates to CATSDFLTGGETQYF.

The chain carries TRBV29-1 and TRBJ2-4; D is perhaps TRBD1 (5 bases). The CDR3 length is 14 residues. The germline V and J ends were trimmed by 7 bases and 6 bases, with 19 bases remaining between them. Germline-derived CDR1 and CDR2 are SQVTM and ANQGSEA. CDR3 in DNA: TGCAGCGCCGACAGCAGAGGTCCAGGAAACATTCAGTACTTC. As protein: CSADSRGPGNIQYF.

The chain carries TRBV6-5 and TRBJ1-3; D call uncertain. V was trimmed by 4 bases and J by 0 bases, leaving 7 bases between them. The CDR3 extends over 14 amino acids. CDR1 and CDR2 (germline): MNHEY, SVGAGI. The CDR3 region is CASSLTDSGNTIYF. The CDR3 region has the DNA TGTGCCAGCAGTTTGACGGACTCTGGAAACACCATATATTTT.

The V gene is TRBV29-1, the J gene TRBJ1-2, with TRBD1 matching 7 bases. This CDR3 contains 12 residues. Losses at the gene ends were 3 bases for V and 8 bases for J; bases not matched to a gene: 6. Germline-derived CDR1 and CDR2 are SQVTM and ANQGSEA. CDR3 protein: CSVDRQGNGYTF. CDR3 coding DNA: TGCAGCGTTGATCGACAGGGTAACGGCTACACCTTC.

This chain connects TRBV9 to TRBJ1-1; no reliable D call. Trimming pared 0 bases from V and 1 base from J, leaving 10 bases between. Germline CDR1 is SGDLS and CDR2 is YYNGEE. There are 15 residues in the CDR3. In DNA form, the CDR3 reads TGTGCCAGCAGCGTAGTTCTGGGTGCGAACACTGAAGCTTTCTTT. Translating gives CASSVVLGANTEAFF.

The J gene is TRBJ2-7, the V gene TRBV2; tentatively, D is TRBD2 (7 bases). Deletions cut 8 bases from V and 2 bases from J, with 16 bases between. Germline CDR1 and CDR2: SNHLY and FYNNEI. The CDR3 is 14 residues long. CDR3 sequence: CASSAGGGAYEQYF. The CDR3 DNA follows: TGTGCCAGCTCCGCAGGAGGGGGGGCCTACGAGCAGTACTTC.

V and J are TRBV6-2 or TRBV6-3 and TRBJ2-1; tentative D call: TRBD2 (5 bases). The germline gives CDR1 MNHEY, CDR2 SVGEGT. V lost 7 bases to trimming and J lost 3 bases, with 13 bases between them. The CDR3 is 14 residues long. CDR3 protein: CASKSSGDYNEQFF. CDR3 coding DNA: TGTGCCAGCAAGAGTTCCGGGGACTACAATGAGCAGTTCTTC.

This chain connects TRBV29-1 to TRBJ1-1, with D tentatively TRBD1 (6 bases). Trimming took 6 bases from V and 5 from J, leaving 13 bases between them. Germline CDR1 and CDR2: SQVTM and ANQGSEA. This CDR3 region has 12 residues. CDR3 sequence: CSVGTIWTEAFF. Written as DNA, the CDR3 is TGCAGCGTCGGGACAATTTGGACTGAAGCTTTCTTT.

The J gene is TRBJ1-2, the V gene TRBV3-1, with a tentative D call TRBD1 (6 bases). Germline CDR1 and CDR2: LGHDT and YNNKEL (reference sequence). V lost 7 bases, J lost 2 bases, and 11 bases lay in between. CDR3 size: 13 residues. The DNA of the CDR3 is TGTGCCAGCACAGGGGAATCCAACTATGGCTACACCTTC. This translates into CASTGESNYGYTF.

This clonotype showed up just once. The rearrangement uses TRBV4-2 and TRBJ1-1; D perhaps matches TRBD1 (6 bases). Trimming cost V 1 base and J 1 base, with 16 bases left between them. This CDR3 has 17 residues. Germline CDR1 is LGHNA and CDR2 is YNFKEQ. CDR3 in amino acids: CASSQVFEGVTNTEAFF. In nucleotides, the CDR3 is TGTGCCAGCAGCCAAGTTTTTGAGGGGGTTACGAACACTGAAGCTTTCTTT.

This clonotype was counted between two and nine times. CDR3 loop: CASTPGAAYNEQFF. In nucleotides, the CDR3 is TGTGCCAGTACACCAGGGGCAGCCTACAATGAGCAGTTCTTC. This sequence joins TRBV11-2 and TRBJ2-1, with D possibly being TRBD1 (6 bases). The V gene lost 9 bases and the J gene lost 2 bases, with 14 bases spanning the gap. The germline CDR1 and CDR2 sequences are SGHAT and FQNNGV. CDR3 length: 14 residues.

V usage is TRBV29-1 and J usage is TRBJ1-1; TRBD1 matches 7 bases. V was pared by 4 bases and J by 4 bases, with 9 bases of the junction left unmatched. The CDR3 is 14 amino acids. Germline-derived CDR1 and CDR2 are SQVTM and ANQGSEA. Here the CDR3 reads CSVADREVTTEAFF. The DNA of the CDR3 is TGCAGCGTTGCCGACAGGGAGGTGACCACTGAAGCTTTCTTT.

This clonotype was recorded once. V gene TRBV28 combines with J gene TRBJ1-5; D ambiguous. V gave up 7 bases and J gave up 5 bases, with 15 bases separating them. The CDR3 loop spans 14 amino acids. Germline V CDR1 and CDR2: MDHEN, SYDVKM. CDR3 nucleotides: TGTGCCAGCACCCCGGCCGGGCAGCATCAGCCCCAGCATTTT. Translation gives CASTPAGQHQPQHF. Based on the CDR3 plus reference TRBV28 and TRBJ1-5, the full variable domain is DVKVTQSSRYLVKRTGEKVFLECVQDMDHENMFWYRQDPGLGLRLIYFSYDVKMKEKGDIPEGYSVSREKKERFSLILESASTNQTSMYLCASTPAGQHQPQHFGDGTRLSIL.

This clonotype was detected only once. The chain recombines TRBV7-2 with TRBJ1-5; D is possibly TRBD1 (6 bases). The CDR3 length is 14 residues. Germline CDR1 is SGHTA and CDR2 is FQGNSA. The germline V and J ends were trimmed by 7 bases and 3 bases, with 13 bases remaining between them. CDR3 sequence (DNA): TGTGCCAGCAACCCGGACAGCAACAATCAGCCCCAGCATTTT. Translated, it gives CASNPDSNNQPQHF.

This clonotype was counted once. The chain combines TRBV10-3 with TRBJ1-3; no definite D call. Trimming stripped 11 bases from V and 8 bases from J, with 10 bases between. This CDR3 region has 10 residues. Germline V gene lookup returns CDR1 ENHRY and CDR2 SYGVKD. CDR3 protein: CASGGDTIYF. DNA for the CDR3: TGTGCCTCCGGCGGCGACACCATATATTTT.